This entry is about one T cell receptor (beta chain). The sample is drawn from a study of shared T cell receptors in the human thymus. Profiling relied on immunoSEQ multiplex PCR, and the TCRdb table lists in-frame clones only, not all of them. This table holds some 400,000 clones, approximately 95% found once. Trimming took 2 bases from V and 2 from J, leaving 13 bases between them. The CDR3 contains 15 residues. Germline V gene lookup returns CDR1 MNHNS and CDR2 SASEGT. This chain connects TRBV6-1 to TRBJ2-7, with D uncertain. Sequenced: thymocytes. The sequence derives from a human donor. The CDR3 DNA reads as TGTGCCAGCAGTGAATCCCGGTTCCTGACCTACGAGCAGTACTTC. Amino acids: CASSESRFLTYEQYF.